The 10 T cell receptor beta chains below all came from one sample that was sequenced in a study of regulatory T cells in long-lasting Graves disease. Assembly of TCR beta libraries relied on iRepertoire HTBI primers together with Arm-PCR of CDR3 regions. MiXCR was run by TCRdb on the multiplex PCR reads, yielding one entry per CDR3 protein. The sample consists of nearly 350,000 distinct CDR3 sequences, around a fifth of them appearing once. Time point in this sample: persistent/refractory GD, antithyroid drugs over 5 years with positive TRAb. PBMCs provided the RNA from which the TCR library was made. The specimen comprised peripheral blood mononuclear cells (PBMCs), sampled when the disease was refractory, from a patient treated with antithyroid drugs. These receptors all stem from a female donor with Graves disease.

With respect to this clonotype: This clone may be a read error of a much larger clone one base away. This is likely a read error, given that the CDR3 carries no conserved phenylalanine or tryptophan at its end. The chain couples TRBV5-1 to TRBJ2-7, with 11 nucleotides matching TRBD2. CDR1 SGHRS and CDR2 YFSETQ come from the germline V gene. After removal of 4 bases from V and 7 bases from J, the junction contained 7 bases not matched to a gene. CDR3 length: 14 residues. The CDR3 coding sequence is TGCGCCAGCAGCACGACTAGCGGGACGGATGAGCAGTACTAC. It yields the protein CASSTTSGTDEQYY.

This clonotype was recorded a few times. The V gene is TRBV12-5, the J gene TRBJ2-3; D may be TRBD2 (6 bases). Trimming left V 0 bases short and J 4 bases short, with 14 bases between. Germline V gene data show CDR1 as LGHNT and CDR2 as FRNRAP. The CDR3 has 16 amino acids. The CDR3 bases are TGTGCTAGTGGTTTGGTACTTTGGGGAGGTCCAGATACGCAGTATTTT. Protein product: CASGLVLWGGPDTQYF.

This sequence joins TRBV3-1 and TRBJ2-7; unclear D gene. The CDR3 contains 15 residues. The V end was cut by 4 bases, the J end by 3 bases, with 16 bases between. Germline CDR1 is LGHDT and CDR2 is YNNKEL (reference sequence). The CDR3 loop reads CASSPSGGNYYEQYF. Written as DNA, the CDR3 is TGTGCCAGCAGCCCCTCGGGCGGCAACTACTACGAGCAGTACTTC.

This clonotype was recorded many times. This sequence joins TRBV30 and TRBJ2-7; D remains unclear. The V end was cut by 5 bases, the J end by 5 bases, with 16 bases between. This CDR3 spans 13 amino acids. CDR1 and CDR2 (germline): GTSNPN, SVGIG (reference sequence). Here the CDR3 DNA reads TGTGCCTGGTCGCGAGGACCCCTCGACGAGCAGTACTTC. It translates to CAWSRGPLDEQYF.

This clonotype was seen at least ten times. This rearrangement joins TRBV7-2 to TRBJ1-2; 9 positions agree with TRBD1. From germline, CDR1 is SGHTA and CDR2 FQGNSA. The J segment lost 4 bases and the V segment lost 5 bases, leaving 5 bases of the junction unmatched. The CDR3 sequence is 14 residues long. The CDR3 loop reads CASSLQGASYGYTF. DNA of the CDR3: TGTGCCAGCAGCCTACAGGGGGCTAGCTATGGCTACACCTTC.

This clonotype was recorded at least ten times. The chain employs TRBV28 and TRBJ2-7, with 7 bases fitting TRBD2. The CDR3 extends over 16 amino acids. Germline CDR1 reads MDHEN; CDR2 reads SYDVKM. V gave up 3 bases and J gave up 4 bases; unmatched junction bases: 12. CDR3 bases: TGTGCCAGCAGTTTGCATCTAGCGGAGTTGACGTACGAGCAGTACTTC. It yields the protein CASSLHLAELTYEQYF. The full variable domain, completed using reference TRBV28 and TRBJ2-7, is DVKVTQSSRYLVKRTGEKVFLECVQDMDHENMFWYRQDPGLGLRLIYFSYDVKMKEKGDIPEGYSVSREKKERFSLILESASTNQTSMYLCASSLHLAELTYEQYFGPGTRLTVT.

This clonotype turned up a few times. The genes are TRBV4-3 and TRBJ1-1; no firm D call. The germline gives CDR1 LGHNA, CDR2 YSLEER. The V gene lost 1 base and the J gene lost 1 base, with 4 bases spanning the gap. This CDR3 region has 13 residues. CDR3 sequence (DNA): TGCGCCAGCAGCCAAGCCAGGAACACTGAAGCTTTCTTT. This sequence encodes CASSQARNTEAFF.

This clonotype was counted ten times or more. V is TRBV20-1 and J is TRBJ1-4; no definite D call. V lost 1 base and J lost 0, with 12 bases in between. The CDR3 has 16 amino acids. The V gene's germline CDR1 is DFQATT and CDR2 SNEGSKA (reference sequence). CDR3 sequence reads: CSARAPRAATNEKLFF. DNA for the CDR3: TGCAGTGCTAGAGCCCCGCGGGCTGCAACTAATGAAAAACTGTTTTTT.

This clonotype was observed a few times. The chain recombines TRBV30 with TRBJ2-5; the match to TRBD2 covers 16 bases. This CDR3 spans 18 amino acids. Germline assignment: CDR1 GTSNPN and CDR2 SVGIG (reference sequence). The J segment lost 5 bases and the V segment lost 4 bases, leaving 13 bases of the junction unmatched. CDR3 coding DNA: TGTGCCTGGAAAGCGGGACTAGCGGGAGGGCGGTTGGGGGAGACCCAGTACTTC. Residues: CAWKAGLAGGRLGETQYF.

The chain employs TRBV7-2 and TRBJ2-7, with D perhaps given as TRBD1 or TRBD2 (5 bases each). Germline values: CDR1 SGHTA, CDR2 FQGNSA. Trimming took off 0 bases at V and 2 bases at J, with 14 bases between the two ends. The CDR3 totals 16 residues. The CDR3 loop is CASSLAPFRGPYEQYF. CDR3 sequence (DNA): TGTGCCAGCAGCTTAGCCCCTTTTCGGGGACCCTACGAGCAGTACTTC.